What follows are 9 T cell receptor beta chains derived from one specimen sequenced in a study of blood T cell repertoires in COVID-19 (dated by TCRdb to the early 2020s). Library preparation employed the immunoSEQ multiplex PCR assay. This immuneACCESS table, as held by TCRdb, lists in-frame sequences with V and J called but not all clones. Of the missing ones, under half trace to an unresolved V gene in checked studies; the others have no known cause. Within this sample are more than 200,000 clones, with approximately 88% of them counted one time only. The ten most abundant clones make up roughly 6.3% of the sample. Sample: peripheral blood. The receptors were gathered from a woman aged 30 to 39 with COVID-19, enrolled during active disease.

The chain carries TRBV7-9 and TRBJ2-5, with 7 bases identical to TRBD1. CDR3 length equals 13 residues. Germline V gene lookup returns CDR1 SEHNR and CDR2 FQNEAQ (reference sequence). The trim removed 1 base at V and 5 bases at J, leaving 1 base unmatched. The CDR3 DNA follows: TGTGCCAGCAGCTTAGGGACAGGCGAGACCCAGTACTTC. Translating gives CASSLGTGETQYF.

V usage is TRBV19 and J usage is TRBJ1-2; 12 bases align to TRBD1. This CDR3 has 13 amino acids. The germline V gene has CDR1 LNHDA and CDR2 SQIVND (reference sequence). J was trimmed by 14 bases and V by 5 bases; bases with no gene match: 9. Here the CDR3 DNA reads TGTGCCAGTAGTCTAGGGACAGGGGGCGATGCAACCTTC. Residues: CASSLGTGGDATF.

V usage is TRBV6-6 and J usage is TRBJ2-7; a weak D match, TRBD2 (5 bases). CDR1 and CDR2 from the germline V gene are MNHNY and SVGAGI (reference sequence). The CDR3 loop spans 12 amino acids. Trimming pared 11 bases from V and 4 bases from J, leaving 15 bases between. This CDR3 is CALSRVRYEQYV. DNA of the CDR3: TGTGCCTTATCGAGGGTACGATACGAGCAGTACGTC.

The CDR3 region is CASSPRPSSGGAWDEQFF. The DNA for the CDR3 is TGTGCCAGCAGCCCGCGCCCCTCTAGCGGGGGGGCCTGGGATGAGCAGTTCTTC. The J gene is TRBJ2-1, the V gene TRBV7-9, with 12 bases fitting TRBD2. This CDR3 has 18 amino acids. The J segment lost 8 bases and the V segment lost 5 bases, leaving 16 bases of the junction unmatched. Per the germline V gene, CDR1 is SEHNR and CDR2 is FQNEAQ (reference sequence). Full variable domain (outside the CDR3, taken from reference TRBV7-9 and TRBJ2-1): DTGVSQNPRHKITKRGQNVTFRCDPISEHNRLYWYRQTLGQGPEFLTYFQNEAQLEKSRLLSDRFSAERPKGSFSTLEIQRTEQGDSAMYLCASSPRPSSGGAWDEQFFGPGTRLTVL.

The V and J genes are TRBV5-1 and TRBJ2-7; 7 nucleotides match TRBD1. The J segment lost 0 bases and the V segment lost 5 bases, leaving 2 bases of the junction unmatched. Germline lookup yields CDR1 SGHRS and CDR2 YFSETQ. This CDR3 spans 13 amino acids. The DNA of the CDR3 is TGCGCCAGCAGTTGGGACAGCTCCTACGAGCAGTACTTC. Translating gives CASSWDSSYEQYF.

The chain has TRBV10-3 and TRBJ2-5; D gene ambiguous. Germline assignment: CDR1 ENHRY and CDR2 SYGVKD. CDR3 length: 13 residues. Between the trimmed V and J ends, which lost 4 bases and 3 bases, there was a span of 9 bases. In DNA form, the CDR3 reads TGTGCCATCAGTGGTGTCGGAGAAGAGACCCAGTACTTC. Translating gives CAISGVGEETQYF.

The chain combines TRBV4-1 with TRBJ1-4; TRBD1 is a possible D gene (6 bases). Germline lookup yields CDR1 MGHRA and CDR2 YSYEKL. Trimming removed 1 base at V and 7 bases at J, with 25 bases between. The CDR3 consists of 19 residues. CDR3: CASSQGSLTGRGGGEKLFF. CDR3 DNA sequence: TGCGCCAGCAGCCAAGGCTCTCTAACAGGGAGAGGGGGGGGTGAAAAACTGTTTTTT.

V usage is TRBV7-9 and J usage is TRBJ1-3; D possibly corresponds to TRBD1 (5 bases). Trimming shortened V by 4 bases and J by 7 bases, and 14 bases separated the two germline ends. The CDR3 runs 14 residues. Germline assignment: CDR1 SEHNR and CDR2 FQNEAQ (reference sequence). The CDR3 nucleotides read TGTGCCAGCAGCTCCGGACTTGGGGGGAACACCATATATTTT. Translated, it gives CASSSGLGGNTIYF.

This clone has only a few counts. The V gene is TRBV19, the J gene TRBJ1-1; D gene unclear. The CDR3 has 14 amino acids. The V gene lost 3 bases and the J gene lost 5 bases, with 13 bases spanning the gap. Germline V gene data show CDR1 as LNHDA and CDR2 as SQIVND (reference sequence). The CDR3 nucleotides are TGTGCCAGTAGTATTGAATTGGAGGGAACTGAAGCTTTCTTT. Amino acid sequence: CASSIELEGTEAFF.